The rows below give T cell receptor beta chains drawn from one sample of a study of human T cells and chemical hapten exposure. Each CDR3 protein gets one entry after TCRdb re-called the RACE reads with MiXCR. The sample has about 94,000 distinct CDR3 sequences; 7.5% to 10% are singletons. The sequencing here drew on whole blood, taken in connection with sensitization to the hapten diphenylcyclopropenone (DPC). The receptors here all came from a woman aged 40 to 50 with alopecia areata. Some clones in this sample may be carry-over from other donors' samples. The CDR3 runs from the conserved cysteine through the conserved F or W. The D gene is left open where the match is weak. Only some rows state a clone size, as once, few, many or a class for expanded clones.

d_gene	v_gene	j_gene	abundance	CDR3nt	CDR3aa
TRBD1	TRBV6-2/TRBV6-3	TRBJ1-5	many	TGTGCCAGCACCGCAAGTGGCACAGGGGCCCAGCCCCAGCATTTT	CASTASGTGAQPQHF
.	TRBV20-1	TRBJ1-1	.	TGCAGTGCTGCACAGCCGTCTGAAGCTTTCTTT	CSAAQPSEAFF
.	TRBV7-2	TRBJ1-6	many	TGTGCCAGCAGCTCGAGGTCTGTTAATTCACCCCTCCACTTT	CASSSRSVNSPLHF
.	TRBV11-2	TRBJ2-3	few	TGTGCCAGCAGCTTTAGCCCCCTCACAGATACGCAGTATTTT	CASSFSPLTDTQYF
.	TRBV29-1	TRBJ2-7	few	TGCAGCGTTCAGGGCGTGTTATCCTACGAGCAGTACTTC	CSVQGVLSYEQYF
.	TRBV12-3/TRBV12-4	TRBJ2-3	.	TGTGCCAGCAGTCCCCAAAGGCCTTACACAGATACGCAGTATTTT	CASSPQRPYTDTQYF
.	TRBV5-1	TRBJ2-3	few	TGCGCCAGCAGCTTGCTTCCAGGGGCTAGCACAGATACGCAGTATTTT	CASSLLPGASTDTQYF
.	TRBV6-5	TRBJ1-1	many	TGTGCCAGCAGTTATAGGATCCCATACACCGAAGCTTTCTTT	CASSYRIPYTEAFF
.	TRBV11-2	TRBJ1-5	many	TGTGCCAGCAGCTTAGGGGTTAGCAATCAGCCCCAGCATTTT	CASSLGVSNQPQHF
TRBD2	TRBV29-1	TRBJ2-1	.	TGCAGCGTTGAAAAGTCTCAGGGCGCGGGGGAGTTCTTC	CSVEKSQGAGEFF
.	TRBV20-1	TRBJ1-2	many	TGCAGTGCCCTCCCGGGGGGGGCGCGGGGCTACACCTTC	CSALPGGARGYTF
TRBD2	TRBV9	TRBJ2-2	few	TGTGCCAGCAGCGTTCGGACTAGCACCGGGGAGCTGTTTTTT	CASSVRTSTGELFF
.	TRBV5-4	TRBJ2-1	few	TGTGCCAGCAGCTTGGGCGGGGTCTCCTACAATGAGCAGTTCTTC	CASSLGGVSYNEQFF
.	TRBV21-1	TRBJ2-7	few	TGTGCCAGCAGCCCAACCCGGGGAGTTTCGTACTACGAGCAGTACTTC	CASSPTRGVSYYEQYF
.	TRBV7-9	TRBJ2-5	.	TGTGCCAGCAGCTTTACCACAGGGTTAGAGACCCAGTACTTC	CASSFTTGLETQYF
.	TRBV28	TRBJ1-5	many	TGTGCCAGCAGTTTCGTGGGACAGCCCCAGCATTTT	CASSFVGQPQHF
TRBD2	TRBV27	TRBJ2-1	.	TGTGCCAGCAGCTACCGTAGCGGGATCCTCCCGAATGAGCAGTTCTTC	CASSYRSGILPNEQFF
.	TRBV5-5	TRBJ2-4	many	TGTGCCAGCAGCTTACGGGACTCCAACATTCAGTACTTC	CASSLRDSNIQYF
.	TRBV27	TRBJ2-2	many	TGTGCCAGCAGTTTGGGACAGAACACCGGGGAGCTGTTTTTT	CASSLGQNTGELFF
.	TRBV4-1	TRBJ1-4	few	TGCGCCAGCAGCGTGGCAACAGCAACTAATGAAAAACTGTTTTTT	CASSVATATNEKLFF
.	TRBV12-3/TRBV12-4	TRBJ2-5	few	TGTGCCAGCAGTGGACTGTCCTGGTATCAAGAGACCCAGTACTTC	CASSGLSWYQETQYF
.	TRBV29-1	TRBJ2-2	few	TGCAGCGCCGAGGCTGCGGCCGGGGAGCTGTTTTTT	CSAEAAAGELFF
TRBD2	TRBV11-2	TRBJ2-1	.	TGTGCCAGCAGCTTTTCCGGGACTAGCCCCGGTGAGCAGTTCTTC	CASSFSGTSPGEQFF
TRBD1	TRBV7-9	TRBJ1-3	few	TGTGCCAGCAGCTTTGCGACAGGGACGAGCTCTGGAAACACCATATATTTT	CASSFATGTSSGNTIYF
TRBD1	TRBV28	TRBJ2-2	.	TGTGCCAGCAGTCCCCAGGACAGGGTGGGCACCGGGGAGCTGTTTTTT	CASSPQDRVGTGELFF
.	TRBV6-2/TRBV6-3	TRBJ2-7	many	TGTGCCAGCAGTTACCCCGGACAGTTCTACGAGCAGTACTTC	CASSYPGQFYEQYF